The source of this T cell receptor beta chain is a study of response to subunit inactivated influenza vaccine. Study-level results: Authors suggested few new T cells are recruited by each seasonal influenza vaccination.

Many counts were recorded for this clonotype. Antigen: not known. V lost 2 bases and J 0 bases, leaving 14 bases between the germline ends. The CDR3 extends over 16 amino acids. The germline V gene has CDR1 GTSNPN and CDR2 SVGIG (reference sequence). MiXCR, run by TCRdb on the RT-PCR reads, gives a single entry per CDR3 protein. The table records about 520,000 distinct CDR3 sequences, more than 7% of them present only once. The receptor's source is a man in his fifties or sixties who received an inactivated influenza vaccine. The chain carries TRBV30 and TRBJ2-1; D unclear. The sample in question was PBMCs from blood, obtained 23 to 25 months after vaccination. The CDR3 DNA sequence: TGTGCCTGGAGTCCGACACAAGGAAGCTCCTACAATGAGCAGTTCTTC. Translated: CAWSPTQGSSYNEQFF. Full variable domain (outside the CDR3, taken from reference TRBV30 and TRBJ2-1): SQTIHQWPATLVQPVGSPLSLECTVEGTSNPNLYWYRQAAGRGLQLLFYSVGIGQISSEVPQNLSASRPQDRQFILSSKKLLLSDSGFYLCAWSPTQGSSYNEQFFGPGTRLTVL.